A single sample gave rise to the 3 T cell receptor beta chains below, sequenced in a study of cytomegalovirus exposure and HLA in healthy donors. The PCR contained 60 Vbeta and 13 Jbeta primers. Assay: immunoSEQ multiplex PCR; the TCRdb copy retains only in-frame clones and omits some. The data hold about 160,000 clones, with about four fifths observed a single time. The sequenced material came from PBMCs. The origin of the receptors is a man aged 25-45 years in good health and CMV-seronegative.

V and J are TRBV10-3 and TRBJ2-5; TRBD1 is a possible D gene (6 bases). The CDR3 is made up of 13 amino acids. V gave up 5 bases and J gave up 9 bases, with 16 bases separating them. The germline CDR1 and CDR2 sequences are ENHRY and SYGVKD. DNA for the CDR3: TGTGCCATCAGTCCGGACAGCGCTCCGTCCCAGTACTTC. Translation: CAISPDSAPSQYF.

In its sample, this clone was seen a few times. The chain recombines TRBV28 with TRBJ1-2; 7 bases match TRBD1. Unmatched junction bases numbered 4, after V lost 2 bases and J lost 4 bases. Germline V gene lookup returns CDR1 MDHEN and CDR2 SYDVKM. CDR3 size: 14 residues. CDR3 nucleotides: TGTGCCAGCAGTTTAATGGGACAGTTCTATGGCTACACCTTC. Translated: CASSLMGQFYGYTF.

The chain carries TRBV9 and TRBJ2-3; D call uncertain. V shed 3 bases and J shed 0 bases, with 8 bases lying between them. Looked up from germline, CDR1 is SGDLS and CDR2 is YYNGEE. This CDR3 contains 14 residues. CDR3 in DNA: TGTGCCAGCAGCGCGCTCGGGAGCACAGATACGCAGTATTTT. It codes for CASSALGSTDTQYF. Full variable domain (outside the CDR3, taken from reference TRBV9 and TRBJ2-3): DSGVTQTPKHLITATGQRVTLRCSPRSGDLSVYWYQQSLDQGLQFLIQYYNGEERAKGNILERFSAQQFPDLHSELNLSSLELGDSALYFCASSALGSTDTQYFGPGTRLTVL.